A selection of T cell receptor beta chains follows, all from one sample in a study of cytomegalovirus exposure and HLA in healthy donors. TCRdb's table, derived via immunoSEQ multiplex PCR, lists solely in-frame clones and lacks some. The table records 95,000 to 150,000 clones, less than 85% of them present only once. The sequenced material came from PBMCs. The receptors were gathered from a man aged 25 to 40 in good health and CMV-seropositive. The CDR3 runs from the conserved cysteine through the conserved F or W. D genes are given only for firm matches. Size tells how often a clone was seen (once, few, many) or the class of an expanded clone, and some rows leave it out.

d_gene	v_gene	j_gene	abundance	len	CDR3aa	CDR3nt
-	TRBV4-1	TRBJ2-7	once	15	CASSQGRGGQDEQYF	TGCGCCAGCAGCCAAGGTAGGGGGGGGCAGGATGAGCAGTACTTC
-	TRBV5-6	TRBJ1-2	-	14	CASTWAVTNYGYTF	TGTGCCAGCACATGGGCAGTAACTAACTATGGCTACACCTTC
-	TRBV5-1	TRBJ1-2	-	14	CASSQQGLNYGYTF	TGCGCCAGCAGCCAGCAGGGATTAAACTATGGCTACACCTTC
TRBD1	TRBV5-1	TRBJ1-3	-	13	CASRAGQGDTIYF	TGCGCCAGCAGAGCGGGACAGGGGGACACCATATATTTT
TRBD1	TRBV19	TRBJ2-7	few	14	CASSIRDRPYEQYF	TGTGCCAGTAGTATCCGGGACAGGCCCTACGAGCAGTACTTC
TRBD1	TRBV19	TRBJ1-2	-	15	CASIQDRGLANGYTF	TGTGCCAGTATCCAAGACAGGGGGCTCGCGAATGGCTACACCTTC
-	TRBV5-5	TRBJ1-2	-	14	CASSLEQTPYGYTF	TGTGCCAGCAGCTTGGAGCAGACACCCTATGGCTACACCTTC
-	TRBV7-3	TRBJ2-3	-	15	CASSLMGGGTDTQYF	TGTGCCAGCAGCTTAATGGGCGGGGGCACAGATACGCAGTATTTT
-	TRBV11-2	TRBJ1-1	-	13	CASSFSGDTEAFF	TGTGCCAGCAGCTTTTCCGGGGACACTGAAGCTTTCTTT
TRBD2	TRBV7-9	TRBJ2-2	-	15	CASSLRGGNTGELFF	TGTGCCAGCAGCTTACGGGGGGGGAACACCGGGGAGCTGTTTTTT
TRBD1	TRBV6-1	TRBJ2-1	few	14	CASPGQRSYNEQFF	TGTGCCAGCCCGGGACAGAGGTCCTACAATGAGCAGTTCTTC
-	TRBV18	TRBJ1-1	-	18	CASSPRGLTGVTDTEAFF	TGTGCCAGCTCACCTAGGGGACTTACGGGTGTCACGGACACTGAAGCTTTCTTT
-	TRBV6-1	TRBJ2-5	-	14	CASSDPGQRETQYF	TGTGCCAGCAGTGACCCTGGACAGCGCGAGACCCAGTACTTC
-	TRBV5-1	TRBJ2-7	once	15	CASRLLEPSSYEQYF	TGCGCCAGCAGATTGCTTGAGCCGAGCTCCTACGAGCAGTACTTC
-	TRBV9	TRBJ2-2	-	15	CASSVVGGAGGELFF	TGTGCCAGCAGCGTAGTCGGAGGGGCAGGCGGGGAGCTGTTTTTT
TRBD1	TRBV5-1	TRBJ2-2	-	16	CASRLGQGWDTGELFF	TGCGCCAGCAGACTTGGACAGGGCTGGGACACCGGGGAGCTGTTTTTT
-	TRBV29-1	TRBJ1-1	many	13	CSVSQHENTEAFF	TGCAGCGTTTCACAGCATGAAAACACTGAAGCTTTCTTT
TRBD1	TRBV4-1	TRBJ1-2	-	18	CASSPHLRTGETNYGYTF	TGCGCCAGCAGCCCTCATCTTCGGACAGGGGAGACTAACTATGGCTACACCTTC
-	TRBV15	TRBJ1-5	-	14	CATSRDRVRQPQHF	TGTGCCACCAGCAGAGACAGGGTGCGGCAGCCCCAGCATTTT
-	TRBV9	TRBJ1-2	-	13	CASSGDRTNGYTF	TGTGCCAGCAGCGGTGACAGAACAAATGGCTACACCTTC
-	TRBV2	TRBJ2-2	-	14	CASMATDNTGELFF	TGTGCCAGCATGGCCACAGATAACACCGGGGAGCTGTTTTTT
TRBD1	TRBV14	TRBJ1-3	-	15	CASSAPTGVGNTIYF	TGTGCCAGCAGCGCCCCGACAGGGGTCGGAAACACCATATATTTT
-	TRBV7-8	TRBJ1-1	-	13	CASISGVNTEAFF	TGTGCCAGCATCTCGGGGGTGAACACTGAAGCTTTCTTT
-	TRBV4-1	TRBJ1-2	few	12	CASSQGPYGYTF	TGCGCCAGCAGCCAAGGGCCCTATGGCTACACCTTC
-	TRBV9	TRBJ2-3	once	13	CASEHLAADTQYF	TGTGCCAGCGAACACCTGGCTGCAGATACGCAGTATTTT
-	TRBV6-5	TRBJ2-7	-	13	CASSYSAPYEQYF	TGTGCCAGCAGTTACTCGGCCCCCTACGAGCAGTACTTC
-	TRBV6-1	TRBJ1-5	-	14	CASSGGISNQPQHF	TGTGCCAGCAGTGGAGGAATCAGTAATCAGCCCCAGCATTTT
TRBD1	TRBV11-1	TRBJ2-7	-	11	CASRTGVEQYF	TGTGCCAGCCGGACAGGGGTCGAGCAGTACTTC
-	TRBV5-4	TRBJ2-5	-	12	CASSLGRETQYF	TGTGCCAGCAGCTTGGGTAGAGAGACCCAGTACTTC
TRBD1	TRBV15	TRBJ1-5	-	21	CATSRDWSTRGQGMGNQPQHF	TGTGCCACCAGCAGAGATTGGTCTACACGGGGACAGGGGATGGGCAATCAGCCCCAGCATTTT
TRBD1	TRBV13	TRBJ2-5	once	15	CASSRDRGYQETQYF	TGTGCCAGCAGCCGGGACAGGGGTTACCAAGAGACCCAGTACTTC
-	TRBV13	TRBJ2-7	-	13	CASSLGQNYEQYF	TGTGCCAGCAGCCTCGGACAGAACTACGAGCAGTACTTC
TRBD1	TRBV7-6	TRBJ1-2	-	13	CASSFGQGGGYTF	TGTGCCAGCAGCTTTGGACAGGGAGGAGGCTACACCTTC
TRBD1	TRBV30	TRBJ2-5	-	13	CAWGQGASETQYF	TGTGCCTGGGGACAGGGGGCTAGTGAGACCCAGTACTTC
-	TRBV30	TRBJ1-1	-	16	CAWSVGRGPLNTEAFF	TGTGCCTGGAGTGTAGGGAGGGGCCCATTGAACACTGAAGCTTTCTTT
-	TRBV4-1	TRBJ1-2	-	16	CASSLREGGTNYGYTF	TGCGCCAGCAGCCTCCGGGAGGGGGGAACTAACTATGGCTACACCTTC
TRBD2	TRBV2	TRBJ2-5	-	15	CASRDRTSGGHAQYF	TGTGCCAGCAGGGACAGGACTAGCGGGGGGCACGCCCAGTACTTC
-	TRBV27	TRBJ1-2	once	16	CASSLRGSHRYYGYTF	TGTGCCAGCAGTTTACGGGGGTCCCATAGGTACTATGGCTACACCTTC
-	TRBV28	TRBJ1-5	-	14	CASTPPRSHQPQHF	TGTGCCAGCACCCCCCCCCGGTCACATCAGCCCCAGCATTTT
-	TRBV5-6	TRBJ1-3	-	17	CASSRIQGSGSGNTIYF	TGTGCCAGCAGCAGAATCCAGGGGTCCGGGTCTGGAAACACCATATATTTT